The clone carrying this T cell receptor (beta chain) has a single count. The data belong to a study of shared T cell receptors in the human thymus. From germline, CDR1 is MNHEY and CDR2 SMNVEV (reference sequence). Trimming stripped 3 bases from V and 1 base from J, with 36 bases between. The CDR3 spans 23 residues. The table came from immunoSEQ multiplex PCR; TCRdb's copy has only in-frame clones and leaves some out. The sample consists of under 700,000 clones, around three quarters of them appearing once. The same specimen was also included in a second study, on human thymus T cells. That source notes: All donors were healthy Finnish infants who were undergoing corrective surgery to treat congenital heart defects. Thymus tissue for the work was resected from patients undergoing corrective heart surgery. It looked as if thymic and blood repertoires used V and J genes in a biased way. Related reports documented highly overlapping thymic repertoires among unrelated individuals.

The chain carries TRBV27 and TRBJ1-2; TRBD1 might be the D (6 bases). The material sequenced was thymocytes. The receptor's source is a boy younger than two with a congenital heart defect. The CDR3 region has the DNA TGTGCCAGCAGTTTTGGGGGTATGGGGGCTACGCTCCCGCTTAGCTTGGGTAACTATGGCTACACCTTC. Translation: CASSFGGMGATLPLSLGNYGYTF.